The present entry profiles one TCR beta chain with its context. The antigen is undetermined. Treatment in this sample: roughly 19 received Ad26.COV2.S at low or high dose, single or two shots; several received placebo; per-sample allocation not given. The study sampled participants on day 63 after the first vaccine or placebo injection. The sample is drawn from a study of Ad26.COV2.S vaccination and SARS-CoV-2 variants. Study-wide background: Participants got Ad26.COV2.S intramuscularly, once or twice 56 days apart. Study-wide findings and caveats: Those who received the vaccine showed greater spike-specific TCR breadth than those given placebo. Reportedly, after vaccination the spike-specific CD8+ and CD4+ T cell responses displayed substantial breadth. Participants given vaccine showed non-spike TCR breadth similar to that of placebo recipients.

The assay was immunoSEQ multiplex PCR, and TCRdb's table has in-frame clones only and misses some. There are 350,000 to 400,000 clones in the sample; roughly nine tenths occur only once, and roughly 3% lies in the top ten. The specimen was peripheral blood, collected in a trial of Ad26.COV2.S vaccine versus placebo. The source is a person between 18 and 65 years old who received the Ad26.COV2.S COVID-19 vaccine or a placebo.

The CDR3 DNA is TGTGCCACCAGCAGAGCCCAGGGGACAAACACCGGGGAGCTGTTTTTT. Protein: CATSRAQGTNTGELFF. The V and J genes are TRBV15 and TRBJ2-2; D possibly corresponds to TRBD1 (6 bases). CDR1 LNHNV and CDR2 YYDKDF come from the germline V gene (reference sequence). The CDR3 is 16 amino acids. Trimming cost V 1 base and J 2 bases, with 11 bases left between them. Full variable domain (rest looked up from reference TRBV15 and TRBJ2-2): DAMVIQNPRYQVTQFGKPVTLSCSQTLNHNVMYWYQQKSSQAPKLLFHYYDKDFNNEADTPDNFQSRRPNTSFCFLDIRSPGLGDTAMYLCATSRAQGTNTGELFFGEGSRLTVL.